This TCR beta chain stems from a study of post-analysis software for immune sequencing data. Presence of unique molecular identifiers characterized the TCR beta cDNA libraries. TCRdb passed the PCR reads through MiXCR, listing each CDR3 protein once. The sample includes about 770,000 distinct CDR3 sequences, under 60% seen only once; the top ten take approximately 5%. Note on this clonotype: Antigen: not known.

Points from the study as a whole: TRBV5-6, TRBV5-1 and TRBV20-1 were among roughly 5 TRBV segments more frequent in patients than controls.

Trimming cost V 4 bases and J 6 bases, with 16 bases left between them. Per the germline V gene, CDR1 is SGDLS and CDR2 is YYNGEE. The CDR3 consists of 14 residues. The rearrangement joins TRBV9 to TRBJ1-1; a weak D match, TRBD1 (5 bases). The TCR comes from a girl under 18 with multiple sclerosis. Sequencing used blood. CDR3 in DNA: TGTGCCAGCAGCCCCATGACAGCGGGTGCTGAAGCTTTCTTT. Its translation: CASSPMTAGAEAFF.